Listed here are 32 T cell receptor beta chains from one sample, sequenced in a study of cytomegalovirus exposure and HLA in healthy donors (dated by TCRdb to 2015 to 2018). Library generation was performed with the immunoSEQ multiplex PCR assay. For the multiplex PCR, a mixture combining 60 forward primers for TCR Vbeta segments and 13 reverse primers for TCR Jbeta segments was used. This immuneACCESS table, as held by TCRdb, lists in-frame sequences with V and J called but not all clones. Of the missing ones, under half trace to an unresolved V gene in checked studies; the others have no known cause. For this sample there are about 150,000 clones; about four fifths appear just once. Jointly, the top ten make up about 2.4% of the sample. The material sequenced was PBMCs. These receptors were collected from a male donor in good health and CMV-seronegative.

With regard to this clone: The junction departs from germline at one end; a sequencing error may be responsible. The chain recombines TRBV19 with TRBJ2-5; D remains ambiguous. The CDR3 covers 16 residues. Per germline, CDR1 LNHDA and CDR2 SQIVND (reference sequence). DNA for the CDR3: TGTGCCAGTAGCATAGTCTTTTCCAGTTCTCAAGAGACCCAGTACTTC. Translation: CASSIVFSSSQETQYF.

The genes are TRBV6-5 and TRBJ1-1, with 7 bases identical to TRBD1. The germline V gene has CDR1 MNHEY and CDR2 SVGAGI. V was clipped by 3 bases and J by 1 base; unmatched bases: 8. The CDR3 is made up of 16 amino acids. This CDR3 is CASSYSFGTANTEAFF. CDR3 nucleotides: TGTGCCAGCAGTTATTCCTTCGGGACAGCGAACACTGAAGCTTTCTTT.

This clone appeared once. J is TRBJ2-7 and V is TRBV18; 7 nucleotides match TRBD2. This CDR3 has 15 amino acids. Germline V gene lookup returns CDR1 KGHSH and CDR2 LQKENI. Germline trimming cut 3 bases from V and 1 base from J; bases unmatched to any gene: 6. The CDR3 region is CASSPRREGSYEQYF. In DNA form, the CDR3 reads TGTGCCAGCTCACCGAGGAGGGAGGGTTCCTACGAGCAGTACTTC.

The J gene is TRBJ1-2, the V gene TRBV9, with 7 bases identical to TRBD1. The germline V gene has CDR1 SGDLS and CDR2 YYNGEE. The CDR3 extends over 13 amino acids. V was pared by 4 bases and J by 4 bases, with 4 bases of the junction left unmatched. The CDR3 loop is CASSPGTVYGYTF. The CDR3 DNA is TGTGCCAGCAGCCCTGGGACAGTCTATGGCTACACCTTC. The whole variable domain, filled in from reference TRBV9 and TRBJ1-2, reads DSGVTQTPKHLITATGQRVTLRCSPRSGDLSVYWYQQSLDQGLQFLIQYYNGEERAKGNILERFSAQQFPDLHSELNLSSLELGDSALYFCASSPGTVYGYTFGSGTRLTVV.

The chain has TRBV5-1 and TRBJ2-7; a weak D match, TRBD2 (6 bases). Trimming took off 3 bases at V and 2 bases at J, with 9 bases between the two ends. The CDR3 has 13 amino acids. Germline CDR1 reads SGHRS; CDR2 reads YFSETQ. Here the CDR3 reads CASSSGVTYEQYF. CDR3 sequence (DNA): TGCGCCAGCAGCTCGGGGGTCACCTACGAGCAGTACTTC. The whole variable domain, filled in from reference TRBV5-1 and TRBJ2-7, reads KAGVTQTPRYLIKTRGQQVTLSCSPISGHRSVSWYQQTPGQGLQFLFEYFSETQRNKGNFPGRFSGRQFSNSRSEMNVSTLELGDSALYLCASSSGVTYEQYFGPGTRLTVT.

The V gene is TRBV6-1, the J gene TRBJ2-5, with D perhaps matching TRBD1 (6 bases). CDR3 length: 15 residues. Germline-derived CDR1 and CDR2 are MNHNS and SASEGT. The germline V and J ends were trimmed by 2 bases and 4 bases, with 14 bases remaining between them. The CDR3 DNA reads TGTGCCAGCAGTGAACGGGGACATAATCGAGAGACCCAGTACTTC. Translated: CASSERGHNRETQYF.

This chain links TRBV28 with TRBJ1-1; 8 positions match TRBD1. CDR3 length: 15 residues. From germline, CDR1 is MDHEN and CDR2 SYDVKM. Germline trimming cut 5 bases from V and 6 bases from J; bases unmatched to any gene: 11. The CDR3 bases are TGTGCCAGCAGTCCCCGGACAGGGATGAGGCCTGAAGCTTTCTTT. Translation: CASSPRTGMRPEAFF.

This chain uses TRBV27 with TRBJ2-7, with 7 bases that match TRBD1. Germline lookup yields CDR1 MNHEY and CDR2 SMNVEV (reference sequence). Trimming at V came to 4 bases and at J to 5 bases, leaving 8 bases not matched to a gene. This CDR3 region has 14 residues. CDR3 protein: CASSYRGRLDEQYF. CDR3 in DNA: TGTGCCAGCAGTTACAGGGGACGGCTGGACGAGCAGTACTTC.

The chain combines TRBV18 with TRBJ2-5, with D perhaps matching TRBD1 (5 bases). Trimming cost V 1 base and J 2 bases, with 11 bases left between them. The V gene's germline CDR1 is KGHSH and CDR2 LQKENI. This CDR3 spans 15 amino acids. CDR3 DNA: TGTGCCAGCTCACCACGGCAGGGCCTGCAAGAGACCCAGTACTTC. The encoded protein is CASSPRQGLQETQYF. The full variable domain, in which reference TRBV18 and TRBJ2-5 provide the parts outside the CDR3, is NAGVMQNPRHLVRRRGQEARLRCSPMKGHSHVYWYRQLPEEGLKFMVYLQKENIIDESGMPKERFSAEFPKEGPSILRIQQVVRGDSAAYFCASSPRQGLQETQYFGPGTRLLVL.

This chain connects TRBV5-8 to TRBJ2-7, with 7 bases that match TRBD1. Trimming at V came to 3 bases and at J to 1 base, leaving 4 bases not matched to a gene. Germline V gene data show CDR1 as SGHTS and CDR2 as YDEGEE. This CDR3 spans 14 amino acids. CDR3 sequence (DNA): TGTGCCAGCAGCTCCCGGGACAGATCCTACGAGCAGTACTTC. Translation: CASSSRDRSYEQYF.

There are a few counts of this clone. In nucleotides, the CDR3 is TGCGCCAGCAGCCAAGATCCAGGCACAGATACGCAGTATTTT. Translating gives CASSQDPGTDTQYF. The V gene is TRBV4-3, the J gene TRBJ2-3; D ambiguous. The V gene lost 0 bases and the J gene lost 1 base, with 5 bases spanning the gap. This CDR3 comprises 14 residues. Germline-derived CDR1 and CDR2 are LGHNA and YSLEER.

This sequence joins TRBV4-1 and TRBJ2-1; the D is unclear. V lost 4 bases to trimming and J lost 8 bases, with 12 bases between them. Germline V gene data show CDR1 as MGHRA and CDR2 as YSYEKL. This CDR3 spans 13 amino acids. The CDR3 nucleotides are TGCGCCAGCAGCCGAGAGCGTCTGGATGAGCAGTTCTTC. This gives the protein CASSRERLDEQFF.

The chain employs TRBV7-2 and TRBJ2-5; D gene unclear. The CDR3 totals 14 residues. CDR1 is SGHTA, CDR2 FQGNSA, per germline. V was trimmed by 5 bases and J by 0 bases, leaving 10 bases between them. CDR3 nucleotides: TGTGCCAGCAGCCGTGACTCGTACCAAGAGACCCAGTACTTC. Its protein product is CASSRDSYQETQYF.

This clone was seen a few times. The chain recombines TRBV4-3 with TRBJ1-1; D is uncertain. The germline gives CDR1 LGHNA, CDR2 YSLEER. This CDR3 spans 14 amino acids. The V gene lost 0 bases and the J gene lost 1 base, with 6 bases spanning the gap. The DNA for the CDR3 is TGCGCCAGCAGCCAAGATAGTACGAACACTGAAGCTTTCTTT. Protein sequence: CASSQDSTNTEAFF.

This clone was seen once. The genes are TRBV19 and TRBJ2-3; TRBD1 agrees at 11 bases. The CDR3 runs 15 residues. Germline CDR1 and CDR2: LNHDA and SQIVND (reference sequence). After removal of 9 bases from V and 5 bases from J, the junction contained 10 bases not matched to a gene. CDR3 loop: CASHPGTGGVDTQYF. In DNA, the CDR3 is TGTGCCAGCCACCCCGGGACAGGGGGTGTAGATACGCAGTATTTT.

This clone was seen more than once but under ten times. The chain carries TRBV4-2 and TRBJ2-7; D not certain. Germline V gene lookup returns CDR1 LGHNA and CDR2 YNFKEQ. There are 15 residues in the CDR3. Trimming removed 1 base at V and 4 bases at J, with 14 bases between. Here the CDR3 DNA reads TGTGCCAGCAGCCAAGTGCACACAGCTCGTTACGAGCAGTACTTC. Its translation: CASSQVHTARYEQYF.

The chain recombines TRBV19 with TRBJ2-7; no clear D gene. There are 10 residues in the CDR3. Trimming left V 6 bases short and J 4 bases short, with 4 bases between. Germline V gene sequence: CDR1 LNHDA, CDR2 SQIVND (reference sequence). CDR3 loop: CASSPYEQYF. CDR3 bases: TGTGCCAGTAGCCCGTACGAGCAGTACTTC. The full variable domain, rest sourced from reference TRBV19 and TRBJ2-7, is DGGITQSPKYLFRKEGQNVTLSCEQNLNHDAMYWYRQDPGQGLRLIYYSQIVNDFQKGDIAEGYSVSREKKESFPLTVTSAQKNPTAFYLCASSPYEQYFGPGTRLTVT.

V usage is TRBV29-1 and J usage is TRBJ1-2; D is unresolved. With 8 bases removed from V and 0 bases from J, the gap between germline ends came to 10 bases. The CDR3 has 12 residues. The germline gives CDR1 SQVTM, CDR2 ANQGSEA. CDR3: CSRGPPNYGYTF. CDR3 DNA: TGCAGCCGTGGGCCTCCTAACTATGGCTACACCTTC.

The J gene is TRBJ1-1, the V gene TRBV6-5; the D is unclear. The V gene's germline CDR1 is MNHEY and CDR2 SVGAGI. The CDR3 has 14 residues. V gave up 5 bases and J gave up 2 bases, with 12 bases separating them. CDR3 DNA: TGTGCCAGCAGTAAAGCTACAGTTAACACTGAAGCTTTCTTT. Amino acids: CASSKATVNTEAFF.

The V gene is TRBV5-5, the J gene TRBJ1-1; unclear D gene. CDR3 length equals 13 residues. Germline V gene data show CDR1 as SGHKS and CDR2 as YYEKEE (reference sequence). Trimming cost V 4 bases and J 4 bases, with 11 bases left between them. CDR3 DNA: TGTGCCAGCAGCCTGACACCCGTCACTGAAGCTTTCTTT. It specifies CASSLTPVTEAFF.

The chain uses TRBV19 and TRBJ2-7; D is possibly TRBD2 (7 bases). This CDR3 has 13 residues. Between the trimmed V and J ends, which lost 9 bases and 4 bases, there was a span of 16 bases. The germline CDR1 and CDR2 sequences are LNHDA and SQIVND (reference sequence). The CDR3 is CASPWGGRYEQYF. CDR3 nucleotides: TGTGCCAGCCCTTGGGGGGGCCGGTACGAGCAGTACTTC. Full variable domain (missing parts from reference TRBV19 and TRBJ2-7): DGGITQSPKYLFRKEGQNVTLSCEQNLNHDAMYWYRQDPGQGLRLIYYSQIVNDFQKGDIAEGYSVSREKKESFPLTVTSAQKNPTAFYLCASPWGGRYEQYFGPGTRLTVT.

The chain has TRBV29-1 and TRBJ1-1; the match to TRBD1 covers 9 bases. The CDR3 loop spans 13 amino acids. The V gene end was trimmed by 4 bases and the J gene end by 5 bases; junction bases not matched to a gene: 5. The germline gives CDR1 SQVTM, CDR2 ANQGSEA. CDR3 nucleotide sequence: TGCAGCGTTGTACAGGGGGCGATTACTGAAGCTTTCTTT. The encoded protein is CSVVQGAITEAFF.

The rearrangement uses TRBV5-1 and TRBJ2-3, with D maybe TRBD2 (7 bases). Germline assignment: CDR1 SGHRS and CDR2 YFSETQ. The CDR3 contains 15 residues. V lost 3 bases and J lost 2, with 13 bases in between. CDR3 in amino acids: CASSSGGQTTDTQYF. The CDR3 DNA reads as TGCGCCAGCAGCTCCGGGGGGCAGACCACAGATACGCAGTATTTT.

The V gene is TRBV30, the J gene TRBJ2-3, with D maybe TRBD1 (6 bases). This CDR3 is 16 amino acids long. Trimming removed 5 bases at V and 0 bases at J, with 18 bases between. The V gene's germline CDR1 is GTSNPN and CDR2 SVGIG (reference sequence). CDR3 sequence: CAWARGNIISTDTQYF. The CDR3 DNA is TGTGCCTGGGCGAGGGGGAACATTATTAGCACAGATACGCAGTATTTT.

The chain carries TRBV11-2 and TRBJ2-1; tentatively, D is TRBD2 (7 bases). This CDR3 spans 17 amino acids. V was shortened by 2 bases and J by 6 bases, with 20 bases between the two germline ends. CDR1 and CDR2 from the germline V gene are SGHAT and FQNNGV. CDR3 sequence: CASSLPTLGGRGNEQFF. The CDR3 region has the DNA TGTGCCAGCAGCTTACCCACACTGGGGGGGCGAGGCAATGAGCAGTTCTTC.

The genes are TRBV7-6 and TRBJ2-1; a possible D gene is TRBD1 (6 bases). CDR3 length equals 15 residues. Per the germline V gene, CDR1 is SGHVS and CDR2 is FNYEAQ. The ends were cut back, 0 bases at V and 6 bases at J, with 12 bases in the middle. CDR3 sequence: CASSLALLDSNEQFF. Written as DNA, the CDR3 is TGTGCCAGCAGCTTAGCCTTATTGGACAGCAATGAGCAGTTCTTC.

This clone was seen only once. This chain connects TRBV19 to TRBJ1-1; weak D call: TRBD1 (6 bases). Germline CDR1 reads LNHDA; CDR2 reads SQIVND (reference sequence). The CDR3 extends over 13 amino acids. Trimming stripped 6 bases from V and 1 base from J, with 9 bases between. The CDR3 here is CASSRGRNTEAFF. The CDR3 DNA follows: TGTGCCAGTAGCAGGGGAAGGAACACTGAAGCTTTCTTT.

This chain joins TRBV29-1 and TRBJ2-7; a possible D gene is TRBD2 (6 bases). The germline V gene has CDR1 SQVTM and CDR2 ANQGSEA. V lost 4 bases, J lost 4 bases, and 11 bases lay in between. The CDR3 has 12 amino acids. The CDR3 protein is CSVARGNYEQYF. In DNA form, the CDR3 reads TGCAGCGTTGCGCGGGGTAATTACGAGCAGTACTTC.

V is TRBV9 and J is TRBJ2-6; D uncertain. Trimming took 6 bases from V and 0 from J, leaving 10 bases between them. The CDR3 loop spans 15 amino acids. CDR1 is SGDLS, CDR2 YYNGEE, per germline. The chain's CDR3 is CASTGSSSGANVLTF. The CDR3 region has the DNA TGTGCCAGCACAGGCTCGAGCTCTGGGGCCAACGTCCTGACTTTC.

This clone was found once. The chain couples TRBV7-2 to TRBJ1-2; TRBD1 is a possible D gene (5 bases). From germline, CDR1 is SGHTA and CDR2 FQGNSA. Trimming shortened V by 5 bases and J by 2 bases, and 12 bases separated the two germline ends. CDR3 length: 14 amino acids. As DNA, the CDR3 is TGTGCCAGCAGCCCAGGGCCGGACAACTATGGCTACACCTTC. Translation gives CASSPGPDNYGYTF. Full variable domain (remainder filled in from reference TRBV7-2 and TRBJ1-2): GAGVSQSPSNKVTEKGKDVELRCDPISGHTALYWYRQSLGQGLEFLIYFQGNSAPDKSGLPSDRFSAERTGGSVSTLTIQRTQQEDSAVYLCASSPGPDNYGYTFGSGTRLTVV.

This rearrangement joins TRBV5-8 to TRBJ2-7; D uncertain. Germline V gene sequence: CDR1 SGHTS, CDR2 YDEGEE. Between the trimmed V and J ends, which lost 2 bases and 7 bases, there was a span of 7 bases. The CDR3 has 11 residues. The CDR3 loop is CASSFSQEQYF. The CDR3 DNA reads TGTGCCAGCAGCTTTTCTCAGGAGCAGTACTTC.

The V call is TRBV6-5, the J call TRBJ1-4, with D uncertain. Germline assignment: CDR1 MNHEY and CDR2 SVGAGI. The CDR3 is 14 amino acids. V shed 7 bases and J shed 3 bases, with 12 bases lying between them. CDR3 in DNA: TGTGCCAGCAACGCCGGGATTCCTAATGAAAAACTGTTTTTT. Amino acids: CASNAGIPNEKLFF.